These 20 T cell receptor beta chains came from one sample sequenced in a study of CD8 T cells in cerebrospinal fluid in Alzheimer's disease. TCRdb reprocessed the 10x single-cell sequencing reads; each CDR3 protein has one entry and no DNA is given. Here the sample table reports about 1,500 distinct CDR3 sequences. The sequencing sample was made of cerebrospinal fluid. These receptor sequences come from a human donor with Alzheimer's disease.

This clonotype is classed as medium-sized by frequency. V is TRBV3-1 and J is TRBJ1-2. The germline CDR1 and CDR2 sequences are LGHDT and YNNKEL (reference sequence). The CDR3 is made up of 12 amino acids. The CDR3 spells CASSPRGIGYTF. Full variable domain (remainder filled in from reference TRBV3-1 and TRBJ1-2): DTAVSQTPKYLVTQMGNDKSIKCEQNLGHDTMYWYKQDSKKFLKIMFSYNNKELIINETVPNRFSPKSPDKAHLNLHINSLELGDSAVYFCASSPRGIGYTFGSGTRLTVV.

Considering frequency, this clonotype is medium-sized (0.01 to 0.1%). The rearrangement uses TRBV5-1 and TRBJ2-3; TCRdb lists TRBD1, though no DNA is available to test this call. The length of the CDR3 is 14 residues. Germline CDR1 is SGHRS and CDR2 is YFSETQ. The CDR3 region is CASSSPRTTDTQYF.

This clonotype is identified as medium-sized from frequency. This chain uses TRBV27 with TRBJ1-1. Per the germline V gene, CDR1 is MNHEY and CDR2 is SMNVEV (reference sequence). CDR3 length equals 13 residues. The CDR3 here is CASRNDLNTEAFF.

This clonotype is deemed medium-sized by its frequency. The chain combines TRBV6-5 with TRBJ2-3; TCRdb's assignment of TRBD2 cannot be checked, as there is no DNA. This CDR3 is 13 amino acids long. Germline V CDR1 and CDR2: MNHEY, SVGAGI. This CDR3 reads CASSGTAVGTQYF.

The V call is TRBV2, the J call TRBJ2-2; TCRdb calls TRBD1, which cannot be checked without DNA. The germline V gene has CDR1 SNHLY and CDR2 FYNNEI. This CDR3 has 15 amino acids. Here the CDR3 reads CASSGDSSNTGELFF.

In terms of frequency, this clonotype is large (0.1 to 1%). This chain links TRBV3-1 with TRBJ1-2. The CDR3 consists of 15 residues. Looked up from germline, CDR1 is LGHDT and CDR2 is YNNKEL (reference sequence). CDR3 in amino acids: CASSQGGYQTYGYTF.

This clonotype counts as medium-sized by frequency. The chain is built from TRBV28 and TRBJ2-1; the TCRdb D gene call, TRBD2, has no DNA to confirm it. There are 18 residues in the CDR3. Germline CDR1 is MDHEN and CDR2 is SYDVKM. CDR3 region: CASNSPGELAGVLYEQFF.

This clonotype is called medium-sized based on its frequency. The chain is built from TRBV5-1 and TRBJ1-2; TCRdb designates TRBD1, a call that cannot be tested without DNA. The CDR3 consists of 14 residues. Germline loops: CDR1 SGHRS, CDR2 YFSETQ. CDR3 residues: CASSFGDREYGYTF. Looking up the rest from reference TRBV5-1 and TRBJ1-2 gives the full variable domain: KAGVTQTPRYLIKTRGQQVTLSCSPISGHRSVSWYQQTPGQGLQFLFEYFSETQRNKGNFPGRFSGRQFSNSRSEMNVSTLELGDSALYLCASSFGDREYGYTFGSGTRLTVV.

This clonotype ranks as large in terms of frequency. The chain has TRBV20-1 and TRBJ2-1; TCRdb names TRBD2, which stays unverified in the absence of DNA. The CDR3 sequence is 15 residues long. Germline CDR1 and CDR2: DFQATT and SNEGSKA (reference sequence). The CDR3 spells CSASSTSGRAFGQFF.

V gene TRBV4-2 combines with J gene TRBJ1-5. This CDR3 has 13 amino acids. Germline V gene lookup returns CDR1 LGHNA and CDR2 YNFKEQ. The CDR3 reads CASSPRGEGPQHF.

This clonotype shows up as medium-sized (0.01 to 0.1%) by frequency. The CDR3 sequence: CASSLEGPGYEQYF. The genes are TRBV7-8 and TRBJ2-7; TCRdb reports TRBD2, a call that lacks DNA to check it against. This CDR3 has 14 amino acids. Germline lookup yields CDR1 SGHVS and CDR2 FQNEAQ.

Measured by frequency, this clonotype is medium-sized. The chain carries TRBV5-6 and TRBJ1-1. The CDR3 totals 14 residues. Germline V gene sequence: CDR1 SGHDT, CDR2 YYEEEE. The CDR3 spells CASSWGGDSTEAFF.

This clonotype is called medium-sized (0.01 to 0.1%) based on its frequency. The chain uses TRBV5-1 and TRBJ2-7; with no DNA, the TCRdb D assignment of TRBD1 cannot be verified. Per germline, CDR1 SGHRS and CDR2 YFSETQ. The CDR3 is made up of 15 amino acids. The CDR3 reads CASSLEGRQGGEQYF. Filled out from reference TRBV5-1 and TRBJ2-7, the complete variable domain reads KAGVTQTPRYLIKTRGQQVTLSCSPISGHRSVSWYQQTPGQGLQFLFEYFSETQRNKGNFPGRFSGRQFSNSRSEMNVSTLELGDSALYLCASSLEGRQGGEQYFGPGTRLTVT.

This clonotype is called large based on its frequency. J is TRBJ1-2 and V is TRBV20-1. Germline values: CDR1 DFQATT, CDR2 SNEGSKA (reference sequence). This CDR3 comprises 13 residues. The CDR3 sequence is CSARDPGGGGYTF.

Considering frequency, this clonotype is large. The chain employs TRBV14 and TRBJ2-1; as DNA is missing, the TRBD2 call by TCRdb cannot be tested. Looked up from germline, CDR1 is SGHDN and CDR2 is FVKESK. The CDR3 sequence is 15 residues long. The CDR3 spells CASSLAGGYYNEQFF.

By frequency, this clonotype is medium-sized. This sequence joins TRBV3-1 and TRBJ2-3; as DNA is missing, the TRBD1 call by TCRdb cannot be tested. There are 16 residues in the CDR3. The germline gives CDR1 LGHDT, CDR2 YNNKEL (reference sequence). CDR3 protein: CASSPPWGGGTDTQYF.

This clonotype shows up as medium-sized by frequency. The chain couples TRBV2 to TRBJ1-4. Germline CDR1 is SNHLY and CDR2 is FYNNEI. CDR3 length: 12 amino acids. The CDR3 spells CAIKNWNEKLFF.

The J gene is TRBJ2-5, the V gene TRBV25-1; there is no DNA to check the TCRdb D call of TRBD2. The length of the CDR3 is 14 residues. Germline values: CDR1 MGHDK, CDR2 SYGVNS. This CDR3 reads CASSGPLAVETQYF. Full variable domain (missing parts from reference TRBV25-1 and TRBJ2-5): EADIYQTPRYLVIGTGKKITLECSQTMGHDKMYWYQQDPGMELHLIHYSYGVNSTEKGDLSSESTVSRIRTEHFPLTLESARPSHTSQYLCASSGPLAVETQYFGPGTRLLVL.

This clonotype is deemed medium-sized by its frequency. The J gene is TRBJ1-1, the V gene TRBV20-1; TCRdb outputs TRBD1, but without DNA this stays unchecked. Germline V gene sequence: CDR1 DFQATT, CDR2 SNEGSKA (reference sequence). CDR3 length: 14 residues. CDR3 sequence reads: CSARTGGSGTEAFF.

In terms of frequency, this clonotype is medium-sized (0.01 to 0.1%). The V and J genes are TRBV6-1 and TRBJ2-7; TCRdb selects TRBD1, and the lack of DNA leaves this call unchecked. Germline assignment: CDR1 MNHNS and CDR2 SASEGT. The CDR3 length is 15 residues. CDR3 protein: CASSEGPGSGYEQYF.